This entry lists 20 T cell receptor beta chains sequenced from one sample in a study of blood T cell repertoires in COVID-19 (dated by TCRdb to about 2020). Library preparation was by the immunoSEQ multiplex PCR assay. TCRdb obtained this table from immuneACCESS and retained in-frame rearrangements with V and J assigned. These tables miss some clones; where compared with another copy, unresolved V genes account for less than half of the shortfall, and the remainder is unexplained. This sample has roughly 300,000 clones in its table, and about 85% of those were observed once. The leading ten clones occupy less than 15% of the sample. Sequencing used peripheral blood. Receptors were obtained from a human donor in a cohort sampled during active COVID-19.

The chain carries TRBV5-6 and TRBJ1-5; D perhaps matches TRBD1 (6 bases). V gave up 4 bases and J gave up 7 bases, with 15 bases separating them. This CDR3 is built from 14 residues. Germline V CDR1 and CDR2: SGHDT, YYEEEE. The CDR3 DNA follows: TGTGCCAGCAGCCACAGGGACATCCAGCAGCCCCAGCATTTT. The encoded protein is CASSHRDIQQPQHF.

This chain connects TRBV28 to TRBJ2-7; TRBD1 matches at 8 bases. Germline V gives CDR1 MDHEN, CDR2 SYDVKM. The CDR3 loop spans 14 amino acids. The trim removed 5 bases at V and 4 bases at J, leaving 7 bases unmatched. The CDR3 bases are TGTGCCAGCAGTACCCGGGACAGGCGATACGAGCAGTACTTC. Translated: CASSTRDRRYEQYF.

The chain joins TRBV19 to TRBJ1-2; TRBD1 matches 8 bases. J was trimmed by 10 bases and V by 4 bases; bases with no gene match: 11. This CDR3 is built from 14 residues. Germline values: CDR1 LNHDA, CDR2 SQIVND (reference sequence). CDR3 residues: CASSTPWAGGDYTF. The DNA for the CDR3 is TGTGCCAGTAGTACCCCCTGGGCAGGGGGCGACTACACCTTC. Variable domain in full (rest from reference TRBV19 and TRBJ1-2): DGGITQSPKYLFRKEGQNVTLSCEQNLNHDAMYWYRQDPGQGLRLIYYSQIVNDFQKGDIAEGYSVSREKKESFPLTVTSAQKNPTAFYLCASSTPWAGGDYTFGSGTRLTVV.

The rearrangement joins TRBV6-6 to TRBJ2-1, with no clear D. V lost 3 bases, J lost 15 bases, and 15 bases lay in between. CDR3 length: 12 residues. CDR1 is MNHNY, CDR2 SVGAGI, per germline (reference sequence). Here the CDR3 reads CASSYRIVEVFF. The CDR3 DNA sequence: TGTGCCAGCAGTTATAGGATAGTAGAGGTGTTCTTC.

This chain connects TRBV5-4 to TRBJ1-3; 9 bases match TRBD1. The CDR3 contains 16 residues. The V gene's germline CDR1 is SGHNT and CDR2 YYREEE (reference sequence). V was clipped by 4 bases and J by 1 base; unmatched bases: 6. As DNA, the CDR3 is TGTGCCAGCAGCATAGGACAGGGGACTTCTGGAAACACCATATATTTT. Its translation is CASSIGQGTSGNTIYF.

This rearrangement joins TRBV5-1 to TRBJ2-2; 14 nucleotides agree with TRBD2. This CDR3 has 18 residues. The germline gives CDR1 SGHRS, CDR2 YFSETQ. The V segment lost 2 bases and the J segment 2 bases; nucleotides outside the gene matches: 5. CDR3 nucleotides: TGCGCCAGCAGCTTACCGGGACTAGCGGGAGCTAACACCGGGGAGCTGTTTTTT. Amino acid sequence: CASSLPGLAGANTGELFF.

The chain has TRBV5-1 and TRBJ2-3; tentatively, D is TRBD2 (6 bases). CDR3 length equals 15 residues. Looked up from germline, CDR1 is SGHRS and CDR2 is YFSETQ. V lost 0 bases and J 2 bases, leaving 10 bases between the germline ends. The CDR3 loop reads CASSLDGLTTDTQYF. The CDR3 coding sequence is TGCGCCAGCAGCTTGGATGGACTAACCACAGATACGCAGTATTTT.

The J gene is TRBJ1-3, the V gene TRBV7-2; no definite D call. This CDR3 has 19 residues. With 3 bases removed from V and 0 bases from J, the gap between germline ends came to 21 bases. The germline CDR1 and CDR2 sequences are SGHTA and FQGNSA. CDR3 nucleotides: TGTGCCAGCAGCTTCAGCTCCACCCGAGGAGGGTACTCTGGAAACACCATATATTTT. Protein: CASSFSSTRGGYSGNTIYF.

This sequence joins TRBV10-3 and TRBJ2-5; TRBD2 agrees at 9 bases. The CDR3 is made up of 15 amino acids. The ends lost 4 bases at V and 1 base at J; junction bases unmatched: 4. Germline CDR1 ENHRY, CDR2 SYGVKD. The CDR3 here is CAISVTSGVQETQYF. CDR3 DNA sequence: TGTGCCATCAGTGTGACTAGCGGAGTCCAAGAGACCCAGTACTTC.

The chain links TRBV6-1 to TRBJ1-3, with D perhaps matching TRBD1 (6 bases). Trimming took off 4 bases at V and 4 bases at J, with 23 bases between the two ends. This CDR3 is built from 18 residues. CDR1 is MNHNS and CDR2 is SASEGT in the germline V gene. CDR3 sequence: CASSAWGGQREGGNTIYF. The CDR3 DNA reads TGTGCCAGCAGTGCATGGGGGGGACAACGGGAAGGAGGAAACACCATATATTTT.

This clone has at least ten counts. The rearrangement uses TRBV7-2 and TRBJ2-1; 8 bases fit TRBD1. The germline CDR1 and CDR2 sequences are SGHTA and FQGNSA. The CDR3 has 15 amino acids. The trim removed 2 bases at V and 7 bases at J, leaving 7 bases unmatched. CDR3 in DNA: TGTGCCAGCAGCTTACGGCGGCAGGGGGCTAATGAGCAGTTCTTC. Translating gives CASSLRRQGANEQFF.

This clone was seen only a few times. J is TRBJ1-6 and V is TRBV5-1; TRBD1 is a possible D gene (6 bases). Germline CDR1 and CDR2: SGHRS and YFSETQ. CDR3 length equals 14 residues. The ends were cut back, 4 bases at V and 14 bases at J, with 19 bases in the middle. The CDR3 is CASSPGQTLRALHF. In DNA, the CDR3 is TGCGCCAGCAGCCCGGGACAAACGCTACGGGCCCTCCACTTT.

The CDR3 loop reads CASSLVGTSGFRSHGQYF. The CDR3 nucleotides are TGTGCCAGCAGCTTAGTAGGGACTAGCGGGTTTCGGAGTCATGGGCAGTACTTC. The chain combines TRBV7-8 with TRBJ2-7; 12 bases are shared with TRBD2. J gave up 9 bases and V 1 base, and 16 bases lay outside the gene matches. The CDR3 sequence is 18 residues long. Germline lookup yields CDR1 SGHVS and CDR2 FQNEAQ.

The J gene is TRBJ2-3, the V gene TRBV24-1; 9 bases line up with TRBD1. Looked up from germline, CDR1 is KGHDR and CDR2 is SFDVKD. There are 16 residues in the CDR3. V lost 3 bases to trimming and J lost 3 bases; unmatched junction nucleotides: 6. Here the CDR3 reads CATSDDTGGRTDTQYF. CDR3 bases: TGTGCCACCAGTGATGACACAGGGGGCCGGACAGATACGCAGTATTTT.

This chain joins TRBV21-1 and TRBJ2-1; the table's D call TRBD1 went unverified against the DNA. TRBV21-1 is given as a pseudogene. This CDR3 region has 15 residues. The CDR3 coding sequence is TGTGCCAGCAGCACTACCGGGACAGGGGTGAATGAGCAGTTCTTC. As protein: CASSTTGTGVNEQFF.

V usage is TRBV28 and J usage is TRBJ2-5; 8 bases map to TRBD1. V was pared by 1 base and J by 6 bases, with 4 bases of the junction left unmatched. The germline gives CDR1 MDHEN, CDR2 SYDVKM. The CDR3 consists of 14 residues. CDR3 loop: CASSLFQGAKTQYF. The CDR3 coding sequence is TGTGCCAGCAGTTTATTTCAGGGGGCAAAGACCCAGTACTTC.

This clone was counted once. This rearrangement joins TRBV19 to TRBJ2-7; 7 nucleotides match TRBD2. V was clipped by 3 bases and J by 4 bases; unmatched bases: 3. The CDR3 is 13 amino acids. Germline CDR1 LNHDA, CDR2 SQIVND (reference sequence). CDR3 region: CASSIGEGYEQYF. The CDR3 DNA is TGTGCCAGTAGTATCGGGGAGGGGTACGAGCAGTACTTC.

The genes are TRBV7-6 and TRBJ1-1; 8 bases map to TRBD1. With 8 bases clipped from V and 5 bases from J, the junction kept 10 bases outside the gene matches. The germline V gene encodes CDR1 SGHVS and CDR2 FNYEAQ. The length of the CDR3 is 14 residues. This chain's CDR3 is CASVQQGVGTEAFF. The CDR3 DNA reads TGTGCCAGCGTCCAACAGGGGGTAGGGACTGAAGCTTTCTTT.

This clone was detected many times. The V and J genes are TRBV14 and TRBJ1-6, with no clear D. CDR3 length: 14 residues. Per germline, CDR1 SGHDN and CDR2 FVKESK. V shed 1 base and J shed 6 bases, with 7 bases lying between them. DNA for the CDR3: TGTGCCAGCAGCCAAGGGGGAGCTAATTCACCCCTCCACTTT. Amino acids: CASSQGGANSPLHF.

The rearrangement uses TRBV29-1 and TRBJ1-2; D not certain. Trimming removed 2 bases at V and 4 bases at J, with 5 bases between. The CDR3 sequence is 11 residues long. Per germline, CDR1 SQVTM and CDR2 ANQGSEA. Here the CDR3 DNA reads TGCAGCGTTGAAAATCTCTATGGCTACACCTTC. Translation gives CSVENLYGYTF.